This T cell receptor beta chain is drawn from a study of T cell responses to AZD1222 COVID-19 vaccine. The repertoire was sequenced with immunoSEQ multiplex PCR; TCRdb's copy has only in-frame clones and lacks some. The repertoire consists of 200,000 or so clones, with about 90% occurring once and the leading ten covering around 2.9%. With respect to this clone: Other DNA sequences in this sample translate to the same CDR3.

CDR1 is MRHNA, CDR2 SNTAGT, per germline. Trimming took off 3 bases at V and 6 bases at J, with 9 bases between the two ends. The length of the CDR3 is 13 residues. This receptor was obtained from an adult in good health. Material: peripheral blood, obtained on day 0 of MenACWY control vaccination. The chain joins TRBV6-4 to TRBJ1-5; D is possibly TRBD1 (6 bases). CDR3 bases: TGTGCCAGCAGTGAGGGGGCGGGTCAGCCCCAGCATTTT. Protein product: CASSEGAGQPQHF.